What follows are 15 T cell receptor beta chains derived from one specimen sequenced in a study of CD8 T cells in Susac syndrome. Random hexamers served to reverse transcribe roughly 0.5 to 1 ug RNA. TCRdb processed the immunoSEQ multiplex PCR reads anew with MiXCR; each CDR3 protein has one entry. Counted here are about 130,000 distinct CDR3 sequences, over 85% occurring once; the ten biggest clones make up 0.21%. Sequenced: CD8+ T cells from PBMCs. The receptors derive from a human donor with Susac syndrome.

The V gene is TRBV2, the J gene TRBJ2-3; the match to TRBD2 covers 9 bases. The CDR3 is made up of 15 amino acids. J lost 2 bases, V lost 1 base, and 1 base had no gene match. The germline gives CDR1 SNHLY, CDR2 FYNNEI. The CDR3 sequence: CASSEVAGVTDTQYF. Written as DNA, the CDR3 is TGTGCCAGCAGTGAAGTAGCGGGAGTCACAGATACGCAGTATTTT.

The rearrangement links TRBV4-1 to TRBJ1-2, with a possible D match to TRBD1 (5 bases). Looked up from germline, CDR1 is MGHRA and CDR2 is YSYEKL. V lost 7 bases, J lost 4 bases, and 16 bases lay in between. The CDR3 runs to 14 residues. This CDR3 is CASNPGGVAYGYTF. The CDR3 bases are TGCGCCAGCAACCCCGGGGGGGTGGCCTATGGCTACACCTTC.

The chain recombines TRBV19 with TRBJ1-1; 8 nucleotides line up with TRBD1. The trim removed 8 bases at V and 4 bases at J, leaving 12 bases unmatched. Germline V gene lookup returns CDR1 LNHDA and CDR2 SQIVND (reference sequence). The CDR3 is made up of 15 amino acids. The DNA of the CDR3 is TGTGCCAGTGGACAGGGTTGGGAACTGGGCACTGAAGCTTTCTTT. Amino acid sequence: CASGQGWELGTEAFF.

V and J are TRBV27 and TRBJ1-4; a weak D match, TRBD1 (6 bases). The germline V gene encodes CDR1 MNHEY and CDR2 SMNVEV (reference sequence). The CDR3 is 15 residues long. V dropped 5 bases and J dropped 7 bases, with 17 bases sitting between them. The CDR3 protein is CASSEITGLSEKLFF. CDR3 sequence (DNA): TGTGCCAGCAGTGAAATAACAGGGTTGAGTGAAAAACTGTTTTTT. The whole variable domain, remainder taken from reference TRBV27 and TRBJ1-4, is EAQVTQNPRYLITVTGKKLTVTCSQNMNHEYMSWYRQDPGLGLRQIYYSMNVEVTDKGDVPEGYKVSRKEKRNFPLILESPSPNQTSLYFCASSEITGLSEKLFFGSGTQLSVL.

The CDR3 nucleotides read TGTGCCTGGAGTGTACTGTGGGGCTACACCTTC. This translates into CAWSVLWGYTF. The chain uses TRBV30 and TRBJ1-2; no clear D gene. Germline CDR1 GTSNPN, CDR2 SVGIG (reference sequence). Trimming pared 0 bases from V and 8 bases from J, leaving 7 bases between. The CDR3 consists of 11 residues.

V and J are TRBV12-3 or TRBV12-4 and TRBJ1-2; D is unclear. There are 12 residues in the CDR3. Trimming cost V 5 bases and J 5 bases, with 9 bases left between them. The CDR3 DNA reads TGTGCCAGCAGTCCCGTTCTGTATGGCTACACCTTC. Translation gives CASSPVLYGYTF.

The chain uses TRBV9 and TRBJ2-1; D may be TRBD1 or TRBD2 (7 bases each). V was trimmed by 4 bases and J by 7 bases, leaving 21 bases between them. The CDR3 consists of 16 residues. In germline, CDR1 is SGDLS, CDR2 YYNGEE. CDR3 bases: TGTGCCAGCAGCCCCCGGGGGGCAGGGGGTTTGAATGAGCAGTTCTTC. This gives the protein CASSPRGAGGLNEQFF.

J is TRBJ2-2 and V is TRBV7-6, with D uncertain. Germline-derived CDR1 and CDR2 are SGHVS and FNYEAQ. The CDR3 length is 13 residues. Trimming took 4 bases from V and 5 from J, leaving 8 bases between them. As DNA, the CDR3 is TGTGCCAGCAGCTCCGGGTATACCGGGGAGCTGTTTTTT. Translated: CASSSGYTGELFF.

This chain uses TRBV30 with TRBJ2-1; D is unclear. CDR1 is GTSNPN, CDR2 SVGIG, per germline (reference sequence). The CDR3 has 13 residues. The ends were cut back, 3 bases at V and 8 bases at J, with 14 bases in the middle. CDR3 nucleotides: TGTGCCTGGAGCTCGACTGGTGTCGATGAGCAGTTCTTC. This gives the protein CAWSSTGVDEQFF.

The rearrangement joins TRBV7-2 to TRBJ2-7; possible D gene TRBD2, 6 bases. V was trimmed by 2 bases and J by 5 bases, leaving 13 bases between them. CDR1 is SGHTA, CDR2 FQGNSA, per germline. The CDR3 totals 14 residues. CDR3 sequence reads: CASSLPGGFHEQYF. The DNA of the CDR3 is TGTGCCAGCAGCTTACCCGGAGGGTTCCACGAGCAGTACTTC.

The chain has TRBV20-1 and TRBJ2-7; TRBD1 might be the D (5 bases). Germline values: CDR1 DFQATT, CDR2 SNEGSKA (reference sequence). Trimming shortened V by 0 bases and J by 3 bases, and 9 bases separated the two germline ends. There are 13 residues in the CDR3. CDR3 amino acids: CSARERTIYEQYF. CDR3 coding DNA: TGCAGTGCTAGAGAAAGGACAATCTACGAGCAGTACTTC.

The rearrangement links TRBV14 to TRBJ2-7, with TRBD1 matching over 7 bases. With V trimmed by 3 bases and J by 4 bases, 9 bases remained unmatched. The V gene's germline CDR1 is SGHDN and CDR2 FVKESK. The CDR3 covers 15 residues. This CDR3 is CASSHPGTANYEQYF. CDR3 bases: TGTGCCAGCAGCCATCCCGGGACAGCAAATTACGAGCAGTACTTC.

V is TRBV20-1 and J is TRBJ2-3, with TRBD2 matching 11 bases. There are 14 residues in the CDR3. Unmatched junction bases numbered 4, after V lost 6 bases and J lost 2 bases. Per germline, CDR1 DFQATT and CDR2 SNEGSKA (reference sequence). In nucleotides, the CDR3 is TGCAGTGCGGGTAGCGGGGGGGACACAGATACGCAGTATTTT. It translates to CSAGSGGDTDTQYF.

V gene TRBV11-2 combines with J gene TRBJ1-1; D gene ambiguous. Trimming left V 4 bases short and J 4 bases short, with 7 bases between. Germline CDR1 is SGHAT and CDR2 is FQNNGV. The CDR3 runs 12 residues. CDR3 protein: CASSSRVTEAFF. The CDR3, as DNA: TGTGCCAGCAGCTCCCGGGTCACTGAAGCTTTCTTT.

CDR3 sequence: CASSVFGQGYEQYF. CDR3 DNA: TGTGCCAGCAGCGTATTTGGACAGGGCTACGAGCAGTACTTC. This chain uses TRBV9 with TRBJ2-7, with 8 bases lining up with TRBD1. The ends lost 1 base at V and 3 bases at J; junction bases unmatched: 3. The germline CDR1 and CDR2 sequences are SGDLS and YYNGEE. The CDR3 extends over 14 amino acids. The whole variable domain, filled in from reference TRBV9 and TRBJ2-7, reads DSGVTQTPKHLITATGQRVTLRCSPRSGDLSVYWYQQSLDQGLQFLIQYYNGEERAKGNILERFSAQQFPDLHSELNLSSLELGDSALYFCASSVFGQGYEQYFGPGTRLTVT.